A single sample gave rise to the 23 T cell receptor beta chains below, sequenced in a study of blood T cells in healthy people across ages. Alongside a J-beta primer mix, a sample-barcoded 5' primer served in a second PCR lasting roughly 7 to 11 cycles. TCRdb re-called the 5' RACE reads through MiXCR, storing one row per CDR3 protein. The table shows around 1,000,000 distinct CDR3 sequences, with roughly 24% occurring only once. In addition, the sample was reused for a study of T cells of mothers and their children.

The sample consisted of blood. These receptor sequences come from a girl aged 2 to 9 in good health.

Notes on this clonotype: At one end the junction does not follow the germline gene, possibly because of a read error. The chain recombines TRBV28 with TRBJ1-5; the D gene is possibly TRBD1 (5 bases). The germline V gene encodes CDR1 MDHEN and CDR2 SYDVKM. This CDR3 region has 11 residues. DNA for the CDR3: TGTGCCAGCAGTCCCGGGACGGCCCTTTTTTTT. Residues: CASSPGTALFF.

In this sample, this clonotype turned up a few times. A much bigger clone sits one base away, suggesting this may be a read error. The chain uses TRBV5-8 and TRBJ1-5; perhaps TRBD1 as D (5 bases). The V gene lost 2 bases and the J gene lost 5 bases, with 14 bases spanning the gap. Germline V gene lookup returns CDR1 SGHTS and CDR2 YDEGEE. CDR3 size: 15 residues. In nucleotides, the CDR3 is TGTGCCAGCAGCTTCGGGGCAGGGTCTTATCAGCCCCAGCATTTT. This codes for CASSFGAGSYQPQHF.

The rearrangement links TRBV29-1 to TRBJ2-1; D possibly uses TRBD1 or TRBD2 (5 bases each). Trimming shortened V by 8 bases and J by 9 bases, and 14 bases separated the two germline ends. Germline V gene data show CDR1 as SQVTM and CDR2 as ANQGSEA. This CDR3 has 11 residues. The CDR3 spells CSRPWGSEQFF. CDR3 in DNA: TGCAGCAGACCTTGGGGGAGTGAGCAGTTCTTC.

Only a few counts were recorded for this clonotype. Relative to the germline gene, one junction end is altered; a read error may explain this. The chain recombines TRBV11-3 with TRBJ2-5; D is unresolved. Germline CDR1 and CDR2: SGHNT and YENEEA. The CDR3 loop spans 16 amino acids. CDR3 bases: TGTGCCAGCAGCTTAGGAGCCGCAGGTCCGGAAGAGACTCAGTACTTC. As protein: CASSLGAAGPEETQYF. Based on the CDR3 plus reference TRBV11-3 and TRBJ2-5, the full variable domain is EAGVVQSPRYKIIEKKQPVAFWCNPISGHNTLYWYLQNLGQGPELLIRYENEEAVDDSQLPKDRFSAERLKGVDSTLKIQPAELGDSAVYLCASSLGAAGPEETQYFGPGTRLLVL.

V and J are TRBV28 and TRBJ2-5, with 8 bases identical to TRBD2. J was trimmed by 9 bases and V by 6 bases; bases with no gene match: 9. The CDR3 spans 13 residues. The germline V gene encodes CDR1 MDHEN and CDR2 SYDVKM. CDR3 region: CASSRTSPPAQYF. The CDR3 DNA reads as TGTGCCAGCAGCCGGACTAGCCCACCAGCCCAGTACTTC.

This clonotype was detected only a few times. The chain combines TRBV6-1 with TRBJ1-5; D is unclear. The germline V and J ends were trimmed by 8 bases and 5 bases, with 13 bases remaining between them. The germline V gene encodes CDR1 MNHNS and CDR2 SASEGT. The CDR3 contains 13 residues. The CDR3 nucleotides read TGTGCCAGCGCGGTAAGCCAATATCAGCCCCAGCATTTT. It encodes CASAVSQYQPQHF.

The CDR3 DNA reads TGTGCCAGCAGTTTGCAGGGGGGGAGATGGCGCACTGAAGCTTTCTTT. Its translation is CASSLQGGRWRTEAFF. V is TRBV12-3 or TRBV12-4 and J is TRBJ1-1; 7 nucleotides agree with TRBD1. V lost 3 bases to trimming and J lost 4 bases; unmatched junction nucleotides: 11. The CDR3 totals 16 residues.

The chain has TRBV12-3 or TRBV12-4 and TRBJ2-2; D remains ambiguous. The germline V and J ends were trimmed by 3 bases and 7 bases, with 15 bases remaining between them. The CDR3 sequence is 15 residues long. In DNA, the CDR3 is TGTGCCAGCAGTTTGTGGGGATCCGGCAGCGGGGAGCTGTTTTTT. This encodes CASSLWGSGSGELFF.

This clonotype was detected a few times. Here the CDR3 DNA reads TGCGCCAGCAGCCCGAGTAATAGCGGGAGCTCCTACAATGAGCAGTTCTTC. It specifies CASSPSNSGSSYNEQFF. V is TRBV5-1 and J is TRBJ2-1, with TRBD2 matching over 9 bases. V shed 4 bases and J 0 bases; nucleotides not matched to a gene: 8. The CDR3 totals 17 residues. CDR1 is SGHRS, CDR2 YFSETQ, per germline.

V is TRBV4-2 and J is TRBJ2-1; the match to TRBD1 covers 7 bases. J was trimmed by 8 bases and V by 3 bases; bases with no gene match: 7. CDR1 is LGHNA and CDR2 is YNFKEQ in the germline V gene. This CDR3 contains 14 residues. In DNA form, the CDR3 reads TGTGCCAGCAGCCACTCAGACAGGGACGATGAGCAGTTCTTC. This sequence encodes CASSHSDRDDEQFF.

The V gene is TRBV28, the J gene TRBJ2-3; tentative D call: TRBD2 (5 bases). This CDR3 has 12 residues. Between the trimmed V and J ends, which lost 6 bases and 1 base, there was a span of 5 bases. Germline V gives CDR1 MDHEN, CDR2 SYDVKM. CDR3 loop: CASRRGTDTQYF. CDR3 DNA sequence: TGTGCCAGCAGGAGGGGCACAGATACGCAGTATTTT.

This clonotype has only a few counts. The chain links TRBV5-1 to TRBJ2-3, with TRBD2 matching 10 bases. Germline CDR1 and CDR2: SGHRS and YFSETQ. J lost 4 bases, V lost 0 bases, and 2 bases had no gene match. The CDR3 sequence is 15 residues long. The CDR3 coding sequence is TGCGCCAGCAGCTTGGCTAGCGGGAGTGCAGATACGCAGTATTTT. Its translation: CASSLASGSADTQYF.

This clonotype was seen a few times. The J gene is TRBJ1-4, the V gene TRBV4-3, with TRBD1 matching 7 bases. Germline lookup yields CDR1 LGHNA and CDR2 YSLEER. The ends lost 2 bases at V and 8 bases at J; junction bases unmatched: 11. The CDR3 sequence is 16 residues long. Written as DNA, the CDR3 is TGCGCCAGCAGCCAACTACCGGGACAGATAAACGAAAAACTGTTTTTT. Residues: CASSQLPGQINEKLFF.

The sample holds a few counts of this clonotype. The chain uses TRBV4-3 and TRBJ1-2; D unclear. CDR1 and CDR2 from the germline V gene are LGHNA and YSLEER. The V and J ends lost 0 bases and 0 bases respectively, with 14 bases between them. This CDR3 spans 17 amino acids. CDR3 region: CASSQDSGTHTNYGYTF. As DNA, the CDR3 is TGCGCCAGCAGCCAAGATTCAGGCACCCATACTAACTATGGCTACACCTTC.

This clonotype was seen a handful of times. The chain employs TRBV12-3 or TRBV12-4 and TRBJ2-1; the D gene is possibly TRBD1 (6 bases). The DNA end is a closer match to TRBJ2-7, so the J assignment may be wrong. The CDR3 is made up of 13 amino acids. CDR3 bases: TGTGCCAGCACCGTACAGGGAAAGCAAGAGCAGTACTTC. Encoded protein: CASTVQGKQEQYF.

DNA for the CDR3: TGCAGTGCTAACAATCAAAACACAGATACGCAGTATTTT. It yields the protein CSANNQNTDTQYF. The chain is built from TRBV20-1 and TRBJ2-3; D unclear. The V end was cut by 4 bases, the J end by 2 bases, with 10 bases between. The CDR3 is 13 residues long. Germline V gene sequence: CDR1 DFQATT, CDR2 SNEGSKA (reference sequence).

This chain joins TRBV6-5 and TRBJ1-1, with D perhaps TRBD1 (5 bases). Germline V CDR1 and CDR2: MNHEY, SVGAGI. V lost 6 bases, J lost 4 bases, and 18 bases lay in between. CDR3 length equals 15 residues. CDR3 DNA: TGTGCCAGCAGGGGGGTAACAGTCGCAGTCACTGAAGCTTTCTTT. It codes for CASRGVTVAVTEAFF.

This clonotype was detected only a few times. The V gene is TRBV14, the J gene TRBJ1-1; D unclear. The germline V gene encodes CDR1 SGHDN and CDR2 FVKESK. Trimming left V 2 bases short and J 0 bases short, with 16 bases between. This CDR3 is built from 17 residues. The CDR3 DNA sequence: TGTGCCAGCAGCCAAAATATGACTGTTGCTTTGAACACTGAAGCTTTCTTT. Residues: CASSQNMTVALNTEAFF.

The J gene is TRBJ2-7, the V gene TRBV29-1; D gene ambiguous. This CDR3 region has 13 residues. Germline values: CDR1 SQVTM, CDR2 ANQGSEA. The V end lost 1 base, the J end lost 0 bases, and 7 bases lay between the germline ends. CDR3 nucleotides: TGCAGCGTTGAAGTTCAACACTCCTACGAGCAGTACTTC. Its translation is CSVEVQHSYEQYF.

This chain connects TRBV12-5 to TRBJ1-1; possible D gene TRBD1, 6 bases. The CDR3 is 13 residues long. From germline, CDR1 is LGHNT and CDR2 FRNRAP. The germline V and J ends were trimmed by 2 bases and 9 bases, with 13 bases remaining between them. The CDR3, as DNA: TGTGCTAGTGGTTTGCCAGGGGTTATTAAAGCTTTCTTT. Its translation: CASGLPGVIKAFF.

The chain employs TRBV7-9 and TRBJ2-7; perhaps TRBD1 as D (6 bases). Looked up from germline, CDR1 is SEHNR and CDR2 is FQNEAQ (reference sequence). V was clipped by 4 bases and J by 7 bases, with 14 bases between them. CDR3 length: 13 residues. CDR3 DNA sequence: TGTGCCAGCAGCTATTCCGGGACACCTGAGCAGTACTTC. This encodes CASSYSGTPEQYF.

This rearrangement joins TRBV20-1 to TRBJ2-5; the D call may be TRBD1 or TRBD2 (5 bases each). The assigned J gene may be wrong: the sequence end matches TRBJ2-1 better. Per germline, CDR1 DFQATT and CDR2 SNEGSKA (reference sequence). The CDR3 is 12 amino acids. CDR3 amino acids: CSAVGRVNEQFF. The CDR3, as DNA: TGCAGTGCGGTGGGACGGGTCAATGAGCAGTTCTTC.

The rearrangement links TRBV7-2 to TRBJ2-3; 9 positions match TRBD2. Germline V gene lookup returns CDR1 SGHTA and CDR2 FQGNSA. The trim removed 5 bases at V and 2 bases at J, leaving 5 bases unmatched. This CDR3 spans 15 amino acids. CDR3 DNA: TGTGCCAGCAGCGCGGCTAGCGGGAACACAGATACGCAGTATTTT. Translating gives CASSAASGNTDTQYF.